This T cell receptor (beta chain) was identified during a study of naive and memory T cell subsets. This clonotype was counted at least ten times. Its antigen is unknown. The SP2 primer and nested alpha and beta constant region primers amplified ligated cDNA in four rounds. Reverse transcription of blood and skin TCR RNA was primed at alpha and beta constant regions. TCRdb ran MiXCR on the 5' RACE reads and lists one entry per CDR3 protein. The sample includes more than 55,000 distinct CDR3 sequences, approximately 8% of them seen just once. Findings and caveats of the study: The RNA method is potentially sensitive to activation and differentiation changes.

The CDR3 length is 17 residues. The germline V gene has CDR1 SGHTA and CDR2 FQGTGA. Trimming shortened V by 7 bases and J by 5 bases, and 26 bases separated the two germline ends. TCR cDNA received a 3' ligated oligonucleotide that carried a UMI. Whole-blood samples were over 2 ml of peripheral blood from healthy adult volunteers. Reverse transcription used DNase-treated unsorted total RNA, aiming for roughly 1 to 1,100 ng. The chain uses TRBV7-3 and TRBJ2-5; TRBD2 is a possible D gene (8 bases). The clonotype originates from a female donor in good health. CDR3: CASNQGGAGGASETQYF. Written as DNA, the CDR3 is TGTGCCAGCAACCAGGGGGGAGCCGGGGGGGCCTCTGAGACCCAGTACTTC. Using reference TRBV7-3 and TRBJ2-5 for the parts outside the CDR3, the full variable domain is GAGVSQTPSNKVTEKGKYVELRCDPISGHTALYWYRQSLGQGPEFLIYFQGTGAADDSGLPNDRFFAVRPEGSVSTLKIQRTERGDSAVYLCASNQGGAGGASETQYFGPGTRLLVL.